This is a list of T cell receptor beta chains from one sample in a study of blood T cell repertoires in COVID-19. The assay was immunoSEQ multiplex PCR, and TCRdb's table has in-frame clones only and misses some. The table records around 260,000 clones, more than 70% of them present only once. The sample taken for sequencing was peripheral blood. The receptors were sampled from a woman between 50 and 59 years old with acute or convalescent COVID-19. Each CDR3 is given with its conserved first and last residue. Fields, in order: V gene, D gene, J gene, clone size, CDR3 protein, CDR3 DNA. The D gene is left open where the match is weak. Size is stated for part of the rows, as once, few or many counts, or as a class when the clone is expanded.

v_call: TRBV30
d_call: TRBD1
j_call: TRBJ1-3
clone_size: NA
cdr3_aa: CAWKGATAWSSGNTIYF
cdr3_nt: TGTGCCTGGAAGGGGGCAACAGCCTGGAGCTCTGGAAACACCATATATTTT

v_call: TRBV6-5
d_call: NA
j_call: TRBJ2-7
clone_size: once
cdr3_aa: CASSRLLSSYEQYF
cdr3_nt: TGTGCCAGCAGCAGACTCTTATCCTCCTACGAGCAGTACTTC

v_call: TRBV30
d_call: NA
j_call: TRBJ2-1
clone_size: NA
cdr3_aa: CAWSPYLEQFF
cdr3_nt: TGTGCCTGGAGTCCGTACTTAGAGCAGTTCTTC

v_call: TRBV19
d_call: TRBD2
j_call: TRBJ2-7
clone_size: NA
cdr3_aa: CASSKKRESSYEQYF
cdr3_nt: TGTGCCAGTAGTAAGAAGCGGGAGAGCTCCTACGAGCAGTACTTC

v_call: TRBV18
d_call: NA
j_call: TRBJ2-5
clone_size: NA
cdr3_aa: CASSPAIPVETQYF
cdr3_nt: TGTGCCAGCTCACCCGCGATCCCGGTAGAGACCCAGTACTTC

v_call: TRBV11-2
d_call: NA
j_call: TRBJ2-1
clone_size: few
cdr3_aa: CASSLAVGSYNEQFF
cdr3_nt: TGTGCCAGCAGCTTAGCCGTCGGCTCCTACAATGAGCAGTTCTTC

v_call: TRBV18
d_call: NA
j_call: TRBJ1-2
clone_size: NA
cdr3_aa: CASSPPLSAGGKRSNYGYTF
cdr3_nt: TGTGCCAGCTCACCACCACTTAGCGCCGGGGGGAAGAGGAGCAACTATGGCTACACCTTC

v_call: TRBV11-3
d_call: TRBD1
j_call: TRBJ2-1
clone_size: NA
cdr3_aa: CASSWDRADEQFF
cdr3_nt: TGTGCCAGCAGTTGGGACAGGGCGGATGAGCAGTTCTTC

v_call: TRBV29-1
d_call: TRBD1
j_call: TRBJ2-3
clone_size: NA
cdr3_aa: CSVEATGPTDTQYF
cdr3_nt: TGCAGCGTTGAGGCGACAGGGCCCACAGATACGCAGTATTTT

v_call: TRBV24-1
d_call: NA
j_call: TRBJ1-5
clone_size: NA
cdr3_aa: CATSDPRVSGKPQHF
cdr3_nt: TGTGCCACCAGTGATCCTCGGGTCTCGGGGAAGCCCCAGCATTTT

v_call: TRBV24-1
d_call: NA
j_call: TRBJ2-3
clone_size: NA
cdr3_aa: CATSDQGFGADTQYF
cdr3_nt: TGTGCCACCAGTGATCAGGGTTTTGGAGCAGATACGCAGTATTTT

v_call: TRBV7-3
d_call: NA
j_call: TRBJ2-7
clone_size: NA
cdr3_aa: CASSITGYEQYF
cdr3_nt: TGTGCCAGCAGCATTACAGGGTACGAGCAGTACTTC

v_call: TRBV9
d_call: TRBD2
j_call: TRBJ2-1
clone_size: NA
cdr3_aa: CASSVEGLAGVEQFF
cdr3_nt: TGTGCCAGCAGCGTAGAGGGACTAGCGGGAGTCGAGCAGTTCTTC

v_call: TRBV14
d_call: TRBD2
j_call: TRBJ2-1
clone_size: NA
cdr3_aa: CASSQFMGGASYNEQFF
cdr3_nt: TGTGCCAGCAGTCAGTTCATGGGAGGGGCTTCCTACAATGAGCAGTTCTTC

v_call: TRBV9
d_call: NA
j_call: TRBJ1-1
clone_size: NA
cdr3_aa: CASSVDSPTEAFF
cdr3_nt: TGTGCCAGCAGCGTAGACAGTCCCACTGAAGCTTTCTTT

v_call: TRBV27
d_call: NA
j_call: TRBJ1-2
clone_size: NA
cdr3_aa: CATKAAGSYGYTF
cdr3_nt: TGTGCCACCAAAGCTGCAGGTAGCTATGGCTACACCTTC

v_call: TRBV2
d_call: NA
j_call: TRBJ2-3
clone_size: NA
cdr3_aa: CASRLDYERDTDTQYF
cdr3_nt: TGTGCCAGCAGGCTCGACTACGAGAGGGACACAGATACGCAGTATTTT

v_call: TRBV28
d_call: NA
j_call: TRBJ1-4
clone_size: NA
cdr3_aa: CASSLNGRGREKLFF
cdr3_nt: TGTGCCAGCAGTTTAAATGGGAGGGGTCGAGAAAAACTGTTTTTT

v_call: TRBV25-1
d_call: NA
j_call: TRBJ1-4
clone_size: NA
cdr3_aa: CASRGPGATNEKLFF
cdr3_nt: TGTGCCAGCCGAGGGCCAGGAGCAACTAATGAAAAACTGTTTTTT

v_call: TRBV11-1
d_call: TRBD1
j_call: TRBJ2-7
clone_size: NA
cdr3_aa: CASRRQGAQNEQYF
cdr3_nt: TGTGCCAGCCGCCGACAGGGGGCGCAAAACGAGCAGTACTTC

v_call: TRBV4-2
d_call: TRBD2
j_call: TRBJ2-1
clone_size: NA
cdr3_aa: CASSQDVGGRPHNEQFF
cdr3_nt: TGTGCCAGCAGCCAAGACGTTGGCGGGAGGCCCCACAATGAGCAGTTCTTC

v_call: TRBV10-2
d_call: NA
j_call: TRBJ2-7
clone_size: few
cdr3_aa: CASSVQVHEQYF
cdr3_nt: TGCGCCAGCAGCGTACAGGTCCACGAGCAGTACTTC

v_call: TRBV29-1
d_call: NA
j_call: TRBJ1-2
clone_size: NA
cdr3_aa: CSVAGTSPNYGYTF
cdr3_nt: TGCAGCGTCGCCGGGACAAGCCCCAACTATGGCTACACCTTC

v_call: TRBV7-9
d_call: NA
j_call: TRBJ1-1
clone_size: NA
cdr3_aa: CASRPGHPNTEAFF
cdr3_nt: TGTGCCAGCCGCCCGGGACACCCGAACACTGAAGCTTTCTTT

v_call: TRBV28
d_call: NA
j_call: TRBJ1-4
clone_size: once
cdr3_aa: CASGSTNEKLFF
cdr3_nt: TGTGCCAGCGGCTCAACTAATGAAAAACTGTTTTTT

v_call: TRBV15
d_call: TRBD1
j_call: TRBJ2-7
clone_size: NA
cdr3_aa: CATSREGTGYEQYF
cdr3_nt: TGTGCCACCAGCAGAGAGGGGACAGGGTACGAGCAGTACTTC

v_call: TRBV5-1
d_call: NA
j_call: TRBJ2-2
clone_size: NA
cdr3_aa: CASSLAIGVMAGELFF
cdr3_nt: TGCGCCAGCAGCTTGGCCATCGGGGTCATGGCCGGGGAGCTGTTTTTT

v_call: TRBV5-8
d_call: NA
j_call: TRBJ2-5
clone_size: NA
cdr3_aa: CASSLWQGRETQYF
cdr3_nt: TGTGCCAGCAGCTTGTGGCAGGGAAGAGAGACCCAGTACTTC

v_call: TRBV21-1
d_call: NA
j_call: TRBJ1-2
clone_size: NA
cdr3_aa: CASSKSADTNYGYTF
cdr3_nt: TGTGCCAGCAGCAAATCCGCGGACACTAACTATGGCTACACCTTC

v_call: TRBV9
d_call: NA
j_call: TRBJ2-7
clone_size: NA
cdr3_aa: CASSVGGGGREQYF
cdr3_nt: TGTGCCAGCAGCGTAGGCGGAGGGGGCCGCGAGCAGTACTTC

v_call: TRBV7-9
d_call: NA
j_call: TRBJ2-2
clone_size: NA
cdr3_aa: CASSPQLTTGELFF
cdr3_nt: TGTGCCAGCAGTCCCCAACTGACAACCGGGGAGCTGTTTTTT

v_call: TRBV27
d_call: NA
j_call: TRBJ1-5
clone_size: NA
cdr3_aa: CASSLSGGALSNQPQHF
cdr3_nt: TGTGCCAGCAGTTTATCAGGGGGGGCGCTTAGCAATCAGCCCCAGCATTTT